Each of the 2 T cell receptor beta chains below was sequenced from the same sample in a study of cytomegalovirus exposure and HLA in healthy donors. The primer mix had 60 Vbeta and 13 Jbeta primers. Measured with immunoSEQ multiplex PCR; TCRdb has only the in-frame clones, and not every one. This table has over 55,000 clones, around 87% appearing once. Sample: PBMCs. These receptors all stem from a woman aged 25 to 45 in good health and CMV-seropositive.

This chain links TRBV27 with TRBJ2-1, with 9 bases identical to TRBD1. This CDR3 has 15 residues. The germline V gene encodes CDR1 MNHEY and CDR2 SMNVEV (reference sequence). V was clipped by 6 bases and J by 8 bases; unmatched bases: 11. Here the CDR3 DNA reads TGTGCCAGCAGGAAAGGGACAGGGAGTAGCCATGAGCAGTTCTTC. It is translated as CASRKGTGSSHEQFF.

The chain combines TRBV5-1 with TRBJ2-1, with 13 bases aligning to TRBD2. The length of the CDR3 is 16 residues. From germline, CDR1 is SGHRS and CDR2 YFSETQ. V gave up 3 bases and J gave up 2 bases; unmatched junction bases: 2. The CDR3 region is CASSSGLAGPYNEQFF. The CDR3 region has the DNA TGCGCCAGCAGCTCGGGACTAGCGGGACCCTACAATGAGCAGTTCTTC.